This TCR beta chain was sequenced for a study of blood T cells in healthy people across ages. For the second PCR, which ran for about 7 to 12 cycles, a sample-barcoded 5' primer and a J-beta primer mix were used. TCRdb redid the calling of the 5' RACE reads with MiXCR, one entry per CDR3 protein. The sample includes around 820,000 distinct CDR3 sequences, around a quarter of them seen just once. Trimming removed 5 bases at V and 6 bases at J, with 19 bases between. CDR3 size: 14 residues. Germline CDR1 reads DFQATT; CDR2 reads SNEGSKA (reference sequence). These data were also filed under a second study, of T cells of mothers and their children.

The rearrangement uses TRBV20-1 and TRBJ1-1; TRBD1 is a possible D gene (5 bases). This receptor was obtained from a boy younger than 18 in good health. Sequenced material: blood. CDR3 amino acids: CSAVFLDSGPEAFF. The CDR3, as DNA: TGCAGTGCTGTTTTCCTCGACAGCGGGCCTGAAGCTTTCTTT.